This T cell receptor (beta chain) was sequenced in a study of cytomegalovirus exposure and HLA in healthy donors (dated by TCRdb to 2016 to 2017). In the study overall: An earlier analysis of roughly 610 of the donors reported 276 Gb of sequence data and 117 million unique TCR beta sequences obtained from about 180 million T cells. Among 300 to 500 genotyped donors of the cohort, an average of around 240,000 unique TCR beta nucleotide sequences was sequenced per donor, of which approximately 18% were non-productive. Alongside the repertoire data, information on donor age, sex, ethnicity and CMV serostatus was compiled. Because of strong linkage in the cohort, roughly five DR-DQ haplotypes were treated as single units for association and clustering. An early release covering 500 to 750 HLA-typed donors comprised about 320 gigabases of sequencing data and about 90 million unique TCR sequences. The aim of the study was to test whether cataloging public T cell receptors could identify signatures of past pathogen exposure. To study patterns of TCR occurrence, a later analysis re-analyzed previously published TCR beta repertoires from 550 to 800 donors and added high-resolution HLA genotyping. The genetic ancestry cluster associated with self-reported Caucasian donors included about four fifths of the roughly 400 genotyped donors. Every discovery cohort repertoire had been produced on one sequencing platform. The study used immunosequencing to profile the T cell repertoires of 666 subjects and linked those repertoires to cytomegalovirus serostatus. To predict cytomegalovirus infection status, the study brought together high-throughput TCR immunosequencing, statistical association of individual TCRs with disease status, and machine learning. To decide whether each TCR beta V gene segment behaved as functional or pseudogenic, an earlier analysis of some 540 of the donors relied on high-throughput TCR beta sequencing. HLA typing included class I and class II loci at four-digit resolution. In the later analysis, no new phenotypic data were used to find candidate immune exposures; instead, reliance was placed on TCR beta sequences and their occurrence across donors. Along with the roughly 670-subject first cohort, a separate validation cohort of approximately 110 different subjects was used. The number of donors typed differed by locus, with 629-630 for A, B, C, DRB1 and DQB1, roughly 550 for DQA1, 600 to 610 for DPA1, and around 450 for DPB1. In a later genetic analysis, genome-wide SNP genotypes for about 55% of the roughly 700 donors were used, and that subset was treated as a discovery cohort.

V is clipped by 7 bases and J by 4 bases, and the sequence between their germline boundaries is 10 bases long. The CDR3 starts with the cysteine, ends with the phenylalanine, and has 12 residues. This entry keeps only the CDR3 DNA: 36 bases, framed from base 1. From the germline V gene, CDR1 is MNHEY and CDR2 is SVGAGI. The cohort comprised hundreds of healthy bone marrow donors. All cohort members were sampled while nominally healthy, although unrecorded immune exposures were likely present. The donor tested CMV seronegative and was one of the 352 seronegative cohort members. A peripheral blood sample was collected from each donor, and TCR beta sequencing was performed on peripheral blood mononuclear cells. Genomic DNA was extracted from the blood cell samples with the Qiagen DNeasy Blood Extraction Kit. Remarks on this clone: The antigen this receptor binds is unknown. No base quality information exists; no much larger clone differs at one position.

The protocol used for the library was the immunoSEQ multiplex PCR assay. The multiplex PCR relied on a mix of 60 forward primers for TCR Vbeta segments and 13 reverse primers for TCR Jbeta segments. The CDR3 region of rearranged TCR beta genes was amplified from genomic DNA by a multiplex PCR assay. On the Illumina HiSeq System, the amplified TCR beta libraries were sequenced as 87-base-pair reads. As for the original processing: In a later analysis, tens of millions of unique TCR beta chains were counted across the 690 or so repertoires, and roughly 10 million of these chains were shared by at least two donors. Raw reads were error-corrected and collapsed into unique sequences by a nearest-neighbor algorithm in which closely related sequences were merged to remove PCR and sequencing errors. V, D and J gene segments were assigned by aligning CDR3 sequences to IMGT reference sequences. For a sequence to be retained, a match of at least six nucleotides to both a V gene segment and a J gene segment was required. A rearrangement was called productive if the CDR3 had no stop codons and remained in frame with V and J, and every other rearrangement was called non-productive. Following IMGT convention, CDR3 was defined as the stretch from the second conserved V-encoded cysteine to the conserved J-encoded phenylalanine. The earlier analysis of fewer than 750 of the donors excluded sequences that lacked an unambiguous match to a single V gene segment. An earlier analysis of a few hundred of the donors classified V segments as functional when productive rearrangements were above 56.7% and as segregating when the standard deviation between donors was above 5%. A statistical classification framework was built for diagnosing cytomegalovirus status from the catalog of TCR beta chain sequences. A later analysis assigned V and J genes by comparing TCR nucleotide sequences with IMGT/GENE-DB human TR gene sequences. The TCRdist pipeline was used in a later analysis to assign CDR3 sequences and most-parsimonious VDJ recombination scenarios. In a later analysis, each TCR beta chain was defined by its CDR3 amino acid sequence together with its V-gene family, and reads without a unique V-gene family were excluded. As a way to deal with suspected cross-contamination and a sequencing artifact, a later analysis dropped over 550 nucleotide sequences that were highly shared and had low generation probability. For each public chain, a later analysis derived a clonal expansion index from normalized ranks of inferred template counts within each repertoire. Generation probabilities in a later analysis came from a VDJ recombination model fitted to out-of-frame rearrangements, and those results were checked against IGoR. In a later analysis, TCR-TCR, TCR-HLA and TCR-CMV co-occurrence was scored with hypergeometric tests, and a repertoire-size bias correction was applied to TCR pairs. In a later analysis, false discovery rates were estimated by permuting HLA or CMV assignments 20 times. In a later analysis, co-occurring TCRs were grouped using DBSCAN, and TCRdist sequence similarity was added for clustering within HLA-allele-positive subsets. Repertoires with fewer than 30,000 or more than 120,000 public chains were left out of co-occurrence clustering, as were about 5 repertoires with anomalous nucleotide sharing. In its TCRdb copy, this immuneACCESS table keeps in-frame sequences only and misses some clones. Where compared with another copy, unresolved V genes explain less than half of these, and the others have no known cause. For V, J and clone size, that table is used; D and trimming come from the DNA. For this sample there are some 150,000 clones; less than 90% appear just once. Clones ranked in the top ten supply over 1.5% of the sample.

Overall results and qualifications from the work: Some IMGT-functional V segments, including TRBV6-2 and TRBV6-3, could not be distinguished by the 87-base-pair reads and were therefore excluded. In an earlier analysis of more than 450 of the donors, most TCR beta V segments were observed in productive rearrangements about 90% or about 30% of the time, broadly matching IMGT annotations. A cluster of highly shared sequence variants was judged likely to represent a technical artifact of the sequencing pipeline. Correlated functional status among segregating V segments might be attributable to linkage disequilibrium, but an unknown experimental factor could not be ruled out. Because HLA typing was unavailable for some donors at each locus, only the typed subset was used in association tests. The presence/absence analyses assumed that sequencing depth was roughly uniform across donors, and that assumption may not be true. In this cohort, only TCR beta chains were sequenced, and detectable features were limited by the absence of alpha or paired-chain data. In vitro tests confirmed that a few of the cytomegalovirus-associated TCR beta chains recognize cytomegalovirus antigens. In a later genetic analysis, a missense DCLRE1C variant was associated with V-gene and J-gene trimming of TCR beta chains, and the association was replicated in an independent cohort. A further reported finding was that TCR beta sequences accurately predicted the HLA-A and HLA-B alleles for most subjects in the first cohort. In a later analysis, HLA-associated TCR beta chains were found to be more clonally expanded and to have lower generation probabilities than equally common non-associated chains. In both the original and validation cohorts, the classifier was reported to diagnose cytomegalovirus status with high specificity and sensitivity. Specific HLA alleles were associated with 18,000 or so TCR beta sequences at a false discovery rate of 0.05 in a later analysis. Most TCR sequences were observed very rarely across donors, whereas some public TCRs were present in many individuals. For the cohort, immune exposure information was limited to CMV serostatus. A later genetic analysis reported fewer N-insertions in productive TCRs among donors in an Asian-associated ancestry cluster than the approximately 670-donor mean. Because counts were too low, 15 to 20 rarely observed V segments, including chromosome 9 orphons, were excluded from the earlier analysis of 587 of the donors. A total of fewer than 200 TCR beta chains were listed by the study as associated with cytomegalovirus. A later analysis found that TCR association rates varied across HLA loci, with DRB1 alleles showing the most associated TCRs and HLA-C alleles the fewest. When HLA alleles, especially DR and DQ, strongly co-occurred, attributing TCR associations to individual alleles was difficult. According to a later analysis, parvovirus B19, influenza, CMV and Epstein-Barr virus appeared linked to several top co-occurrence clusters. It was suggested by the authors that the approach could potentially be generalized to other disease states and immunological phenotypes. Most CMV-associated TCR beta chains appeared to be HLA-restricted in a later analysis, and the HLA associations seemed to be driven largely by CMV exposure.

The sequence derives from a man aged 35-49 years in good health and CMV-seronegative. What was sequenced was PBMCs. The chain uses TRBV6-5 and TRBJ1-1, with the D gene too uncertain to name. In nucleotide form, the sequence is TGTGCCAGCAAGACGGGGTCCACTGAAGCTTTCTTT. This encodes CASKTGSTEAFF.